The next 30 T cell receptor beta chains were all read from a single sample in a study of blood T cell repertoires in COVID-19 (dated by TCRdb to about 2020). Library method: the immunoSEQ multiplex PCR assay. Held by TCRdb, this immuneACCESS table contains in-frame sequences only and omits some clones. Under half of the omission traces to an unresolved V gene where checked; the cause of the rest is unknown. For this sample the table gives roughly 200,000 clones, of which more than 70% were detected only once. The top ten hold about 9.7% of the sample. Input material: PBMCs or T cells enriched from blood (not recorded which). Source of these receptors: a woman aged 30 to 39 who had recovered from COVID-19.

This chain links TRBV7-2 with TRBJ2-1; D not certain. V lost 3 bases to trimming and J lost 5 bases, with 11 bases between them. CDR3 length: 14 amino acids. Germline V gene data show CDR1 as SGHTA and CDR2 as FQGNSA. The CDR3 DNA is TGTGCCAGCAGCTTGATGAGTACCAACAATGAGCAGTTCTTC. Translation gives CASSLMSTNNEQFF. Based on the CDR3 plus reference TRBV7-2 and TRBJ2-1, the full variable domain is GAGVSQSPSNKVTEKGKDVELRCDPISGHTALYWYRQSLGQGLEFLIYFQGNSAPDKSGLPSDRFSAERTGGSVSTLTIQRTQQEDSAVYLCASSLMSTNNEQFFGPGTRLTVL.

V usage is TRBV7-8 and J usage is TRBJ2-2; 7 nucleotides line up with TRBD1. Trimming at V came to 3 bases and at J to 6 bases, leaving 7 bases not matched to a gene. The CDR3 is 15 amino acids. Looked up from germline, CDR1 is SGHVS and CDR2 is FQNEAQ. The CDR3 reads CASSFTGDASGELFF. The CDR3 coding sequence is TGTGCCAGCAGCTTTACAGGGGATGCGTCCGGGGAGCTGTTTTTT.

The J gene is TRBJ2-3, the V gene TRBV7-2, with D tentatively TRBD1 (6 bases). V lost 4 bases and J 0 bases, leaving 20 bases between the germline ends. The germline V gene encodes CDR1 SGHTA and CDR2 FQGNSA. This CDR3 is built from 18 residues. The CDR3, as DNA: TGTGCCAGCAGCTCCATACCCAGGGGAGCGGTTAGCACAGATACGCAGTATTTT. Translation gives CASSSIPRGAVSTDTQYF. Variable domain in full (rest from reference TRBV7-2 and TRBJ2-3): GAGVSQSPSNKVTEKGKDVELRCDPISGHTALYWYRQSLGQGLEFLIYFQGNSAPDKSGLPSDRFSAERTGGSVSTLTIQRTQQEDSAVYLCASSSIPRGAVSTDTQYFGPGTRLTVL.

Here the CDR3 DNA reads TGCGCCAGCAGTCACCCAGTCGAGGGTAGCGGGAGTATCGACGAGCAGTACTTC. Amino acids: CASSHPVEGSGSIDEQYF. The rearrangement links TRBV23-1 to TRBJ2-7; 9 bases are a match to TRBD2. TRBV23-1 is placed among ORFs of uncertain function. V dropped 3 bases and J dropped 5; count of bases not matched to a gene: 17. This CDR3 has 18 residues.

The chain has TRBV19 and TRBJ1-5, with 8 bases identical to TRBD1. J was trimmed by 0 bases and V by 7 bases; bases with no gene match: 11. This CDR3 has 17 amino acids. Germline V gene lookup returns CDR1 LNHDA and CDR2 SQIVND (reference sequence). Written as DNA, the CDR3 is TGTGCCAGTAATCAACCGACAGGGGATCCTAGCAATCAGCCCCAGCATTTT. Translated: CASNQPTGDPSNQPQHF.

The CDR3 spells CASSPRLAPEGELFF. CDR3 nucleotide sequence: TGTGCCAGCAGCCCTCGACTAGCCCCCGAGGGGGAGCTGTTTTTT. The chain couples TRBV7-3 to TRBJ2-2; 7 positions match TRBD2. The CDR3 length is 15 residues. V was pared by 5 bases and J by 8 bases, with 11 bases of the junction left unmatched. Germline values: CDR1 SGHTA, CDR2 FQGTGA.

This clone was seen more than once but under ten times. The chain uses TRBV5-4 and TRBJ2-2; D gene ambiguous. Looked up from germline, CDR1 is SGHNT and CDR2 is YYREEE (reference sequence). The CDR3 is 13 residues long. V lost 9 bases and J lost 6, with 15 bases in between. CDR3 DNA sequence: TGTGCCACTTACCGGCTGGCGGCCGGGGAGCTGTTTTTT. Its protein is CATYRLAAGELFF.

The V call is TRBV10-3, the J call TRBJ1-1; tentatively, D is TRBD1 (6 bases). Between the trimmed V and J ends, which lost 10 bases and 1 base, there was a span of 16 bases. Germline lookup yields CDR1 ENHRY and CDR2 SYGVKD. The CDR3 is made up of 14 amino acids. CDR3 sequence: CATGDIEKNTEAFF. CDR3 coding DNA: TGTGCCACCGGGGACATCGAGAAGAACACTGAAGCTTTCTTT.

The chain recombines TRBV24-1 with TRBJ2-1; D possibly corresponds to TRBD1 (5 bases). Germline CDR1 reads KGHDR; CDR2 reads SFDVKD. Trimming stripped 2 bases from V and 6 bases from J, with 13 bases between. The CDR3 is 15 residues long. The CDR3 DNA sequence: TGTGCCACCAGTGATTGGGGCCGAGCTAGCAATGAGCAGTTCTTC. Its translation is CATSDWGRASNEQFF.

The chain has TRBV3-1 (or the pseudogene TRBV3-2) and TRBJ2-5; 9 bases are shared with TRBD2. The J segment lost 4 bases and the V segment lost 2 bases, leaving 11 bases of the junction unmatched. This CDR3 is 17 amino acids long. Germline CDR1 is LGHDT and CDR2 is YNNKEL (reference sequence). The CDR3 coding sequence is TGTGCCAGCAGCCAATCGAGGCCAGCGGGGGGAGGAGAGACCCAGTACTTC. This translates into CASSQSRPAGGGETQYF.

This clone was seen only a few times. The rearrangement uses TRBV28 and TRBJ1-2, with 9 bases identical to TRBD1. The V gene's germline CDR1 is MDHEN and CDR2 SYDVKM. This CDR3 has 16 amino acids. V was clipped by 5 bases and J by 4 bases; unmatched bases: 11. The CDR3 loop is CASSPAGTGRAYGYTF. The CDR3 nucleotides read TGTGCCAGCAGTCCAGCGGGGACAGGGAGGGCCTATGGCTACACCTTC.

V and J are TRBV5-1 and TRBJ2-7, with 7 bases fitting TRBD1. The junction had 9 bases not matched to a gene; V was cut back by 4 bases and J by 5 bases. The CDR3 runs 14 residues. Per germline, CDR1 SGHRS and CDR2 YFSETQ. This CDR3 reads CASSTRTDRDEQYF. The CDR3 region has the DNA TGCGCCAGCAGCACGCGGACCGACAGGGACGAGCAGTACTTC.

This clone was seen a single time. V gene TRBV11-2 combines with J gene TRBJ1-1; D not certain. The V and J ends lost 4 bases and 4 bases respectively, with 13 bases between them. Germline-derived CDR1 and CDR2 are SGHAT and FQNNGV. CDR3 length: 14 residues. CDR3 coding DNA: TGTGCCAGCAGCTCCCTACAGAAAGGCACTGAAGCTTTCTTT. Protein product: CASSSLQKGTEAFF.

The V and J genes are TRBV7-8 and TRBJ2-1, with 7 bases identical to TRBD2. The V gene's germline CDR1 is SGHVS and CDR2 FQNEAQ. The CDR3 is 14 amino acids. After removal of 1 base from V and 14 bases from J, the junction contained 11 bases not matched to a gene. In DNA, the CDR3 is TGTGCCAGCAGCTTAGTGGTCCTAGCGGAGTCGAAGTTCTTC. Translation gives CASSLVVLAESKFF.

This chain's CDR3 is CAWTTGQGADTQYF. CDR3 coding DNA: TGTGCCTGGACCACGGGACAGGGGGCAGATACGCAGTATTTT. This chain joins TRBV30 and TRBJ2-3, with TRBD1 matching 11 bases. The V gene end was trimmed by 4 bases and the J gene end by 4 bases; junction bases not matched to a gene: 4. CDR1 is GTSNPN, CDR2 SVGIG, per germline (reference sequence). This CDR3 comprises 14 residues.

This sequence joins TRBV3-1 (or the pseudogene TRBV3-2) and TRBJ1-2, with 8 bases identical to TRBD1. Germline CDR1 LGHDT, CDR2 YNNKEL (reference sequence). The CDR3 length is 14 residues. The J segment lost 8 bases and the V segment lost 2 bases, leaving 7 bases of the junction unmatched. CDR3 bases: TGTGCCAGCAGCCAAAGGACAGGGTCCTACGGCTACACCTTC. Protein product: CASSQRTGSYGYTF.

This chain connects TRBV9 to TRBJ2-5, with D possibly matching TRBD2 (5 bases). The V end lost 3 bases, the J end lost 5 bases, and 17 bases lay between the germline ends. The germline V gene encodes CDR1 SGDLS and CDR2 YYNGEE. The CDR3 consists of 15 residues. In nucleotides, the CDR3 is TGTGCCAGCAGCGACGTCCGGGGAAGTAGGGAGACCCAGTACTTC. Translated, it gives CASSDVRGSRETQYF.

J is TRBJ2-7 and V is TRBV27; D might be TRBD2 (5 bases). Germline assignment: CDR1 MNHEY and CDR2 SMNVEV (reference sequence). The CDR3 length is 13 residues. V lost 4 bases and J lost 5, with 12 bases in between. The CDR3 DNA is TGTGCCAGCAGTTCCCTTACTAGGGACGAGCAGTACTTC. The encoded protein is CASSSLTRDEQYF.

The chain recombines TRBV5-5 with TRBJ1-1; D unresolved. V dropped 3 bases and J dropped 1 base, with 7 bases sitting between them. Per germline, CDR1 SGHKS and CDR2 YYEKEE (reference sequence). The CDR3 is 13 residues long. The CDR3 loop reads CASSYTANTEAFF. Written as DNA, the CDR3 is TGTGCCAGCAGCTACACAGCGAACACTGAAGCTTTCTTT. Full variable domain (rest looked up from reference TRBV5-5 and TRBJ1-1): DAGVTQSPTHLIKTRGQQVTLRCSPISGHKSVSWYQQVLGQGPQFIFQYYEKEERGRGNFPDRFSARQFPNYSSELNVNALLLGDSALYLCASSYTANTEAFFGQGTRLTVV.

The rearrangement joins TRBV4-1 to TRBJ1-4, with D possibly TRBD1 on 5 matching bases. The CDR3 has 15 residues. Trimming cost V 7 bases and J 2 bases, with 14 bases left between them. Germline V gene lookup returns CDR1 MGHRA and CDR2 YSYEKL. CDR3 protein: CASTGPEGTNEKLFF. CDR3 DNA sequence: TGCGCCAGCACCGGTCCGGAGGGGACTAATGAAAAACTGTTTTTT.

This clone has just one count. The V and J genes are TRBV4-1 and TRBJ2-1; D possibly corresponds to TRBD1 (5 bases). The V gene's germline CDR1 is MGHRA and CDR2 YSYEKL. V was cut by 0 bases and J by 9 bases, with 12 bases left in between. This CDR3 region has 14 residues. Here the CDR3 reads CASSQDPTGSEQFF. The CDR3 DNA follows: TGCGCCAGCAGCCAAGATCCTACAGGTAGTGAGCAGTTCTTC.

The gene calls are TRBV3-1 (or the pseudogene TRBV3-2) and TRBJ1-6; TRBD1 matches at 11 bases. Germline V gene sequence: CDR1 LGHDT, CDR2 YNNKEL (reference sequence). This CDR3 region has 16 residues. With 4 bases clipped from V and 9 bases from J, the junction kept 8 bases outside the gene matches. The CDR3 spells CASSLHRDRGFSPLHF. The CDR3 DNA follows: TGTGCCAGCAGCCTCCACCGGGACAGGGGGTTTTCACCCCTCCACTTT.

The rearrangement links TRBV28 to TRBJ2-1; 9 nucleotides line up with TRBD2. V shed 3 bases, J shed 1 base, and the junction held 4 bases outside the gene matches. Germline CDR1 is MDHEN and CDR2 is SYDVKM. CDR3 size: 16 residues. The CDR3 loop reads CASSFLAGESYNEQFF. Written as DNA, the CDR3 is TGTGCCAGCAGTTTCTTAGCGGGAGAATCCTACAATGAGCAGTTCTTC. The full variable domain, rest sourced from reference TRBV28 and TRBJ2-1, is DVKVTQSSRYLVKRTGEKVFLECVQDMDHENMFWYRQDPGLGLRLIYFSYDVKMKEKGDIPEGYSVSREKKERFSLILESASTNQTSMYLCASSFLAGESYNEQFFGPGTRLTVL.

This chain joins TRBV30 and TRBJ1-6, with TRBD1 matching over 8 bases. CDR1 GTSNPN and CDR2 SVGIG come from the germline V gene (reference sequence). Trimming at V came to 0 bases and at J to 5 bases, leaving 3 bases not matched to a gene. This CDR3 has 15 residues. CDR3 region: CAWSVMTGDNSPLHF. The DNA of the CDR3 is TGTGCCTGGAGTGTAATGACAGGGGATAATTCACCCCTCCACTTT.

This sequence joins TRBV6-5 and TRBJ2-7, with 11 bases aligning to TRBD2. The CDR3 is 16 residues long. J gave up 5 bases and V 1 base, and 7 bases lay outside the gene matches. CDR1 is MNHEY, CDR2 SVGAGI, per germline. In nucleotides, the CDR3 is TGTGCCAGCAGTTACTATACTAGCGGGAGACGGCACGAGCAGTACTTC. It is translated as CASSYYTSGRRHEQYF.

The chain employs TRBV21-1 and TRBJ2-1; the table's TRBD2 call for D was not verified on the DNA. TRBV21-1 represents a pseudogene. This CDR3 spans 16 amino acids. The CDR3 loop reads CASTPLGGSPYNEQFF. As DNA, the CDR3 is TGTGCCAGCACCCCACTTGGAGGGTCCCCCTACAATGAGCAGTTCTTC.

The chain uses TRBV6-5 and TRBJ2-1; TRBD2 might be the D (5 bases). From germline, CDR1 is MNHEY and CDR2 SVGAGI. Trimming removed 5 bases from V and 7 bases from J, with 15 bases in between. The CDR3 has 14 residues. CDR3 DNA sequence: TGTGCCAGCAGTCTGCCCGGGATTTTTAATGAGCAGTTCTTC. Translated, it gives CASSLPGIFNEQFF.

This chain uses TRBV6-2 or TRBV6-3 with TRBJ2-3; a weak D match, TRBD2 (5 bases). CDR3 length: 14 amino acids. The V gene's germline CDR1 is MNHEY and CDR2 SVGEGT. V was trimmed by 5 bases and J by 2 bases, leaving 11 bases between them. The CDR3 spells CASSKGLFTDTQYF. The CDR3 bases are TGTGCCAGCAGTAAAGGACTTTTCACAGATACGCAGTATTTT.

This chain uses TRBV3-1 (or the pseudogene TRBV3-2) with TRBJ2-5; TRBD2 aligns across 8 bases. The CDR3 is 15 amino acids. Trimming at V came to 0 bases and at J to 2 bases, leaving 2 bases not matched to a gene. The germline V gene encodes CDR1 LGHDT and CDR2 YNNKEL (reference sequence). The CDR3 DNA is TGTGCCAGCAGCCAAGATAGCGGGGCGCAAGAGACCCAGTACTTC. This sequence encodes CASSQDSGAQETQYF.

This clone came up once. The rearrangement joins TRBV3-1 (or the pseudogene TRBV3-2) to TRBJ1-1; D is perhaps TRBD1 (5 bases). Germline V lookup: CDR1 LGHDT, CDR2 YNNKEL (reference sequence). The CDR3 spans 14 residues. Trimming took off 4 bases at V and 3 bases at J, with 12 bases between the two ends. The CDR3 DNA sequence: TGTGCCAGCAGCCCGCCAGACAGCGACACTGAAGCTTTCTTT. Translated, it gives CASSPPDSDTEAFF.